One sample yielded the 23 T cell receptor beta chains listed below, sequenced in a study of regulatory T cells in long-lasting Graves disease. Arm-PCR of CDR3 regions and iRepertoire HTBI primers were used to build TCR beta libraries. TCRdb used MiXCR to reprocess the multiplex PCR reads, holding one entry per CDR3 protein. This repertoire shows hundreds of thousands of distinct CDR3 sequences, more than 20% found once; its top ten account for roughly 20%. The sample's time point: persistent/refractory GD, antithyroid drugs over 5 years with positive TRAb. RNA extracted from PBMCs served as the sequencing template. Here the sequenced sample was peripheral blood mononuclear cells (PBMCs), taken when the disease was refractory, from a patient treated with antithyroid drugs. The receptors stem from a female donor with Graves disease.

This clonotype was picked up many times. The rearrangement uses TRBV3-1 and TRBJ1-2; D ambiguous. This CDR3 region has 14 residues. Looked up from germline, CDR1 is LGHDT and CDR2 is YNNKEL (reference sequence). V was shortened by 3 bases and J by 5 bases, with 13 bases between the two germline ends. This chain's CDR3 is CASSHAGAQYGYTF. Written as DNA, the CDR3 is TGTGCCAGCAGCCACGCCGGAGCCCAGTATGGCTACACCTTC.

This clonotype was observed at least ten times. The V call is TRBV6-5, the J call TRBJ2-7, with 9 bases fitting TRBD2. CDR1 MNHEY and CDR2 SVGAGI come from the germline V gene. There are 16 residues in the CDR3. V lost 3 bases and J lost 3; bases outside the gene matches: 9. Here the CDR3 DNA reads TGTGCCAGCAGTTATGACCGTAGCGGGAGTCGCTACGAGCAGTACTTC. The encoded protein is CASSYDRSGSRYEQYF.

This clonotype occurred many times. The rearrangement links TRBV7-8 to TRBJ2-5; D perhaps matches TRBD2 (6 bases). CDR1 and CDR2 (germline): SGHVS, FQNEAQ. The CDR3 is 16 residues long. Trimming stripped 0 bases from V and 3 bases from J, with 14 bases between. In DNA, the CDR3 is TGTGCCAGCAGCTTAGCGGCGGGACTCCCCAAAGAGACCCAGTACTTC. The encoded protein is CASSLAAGLPKETQYF.

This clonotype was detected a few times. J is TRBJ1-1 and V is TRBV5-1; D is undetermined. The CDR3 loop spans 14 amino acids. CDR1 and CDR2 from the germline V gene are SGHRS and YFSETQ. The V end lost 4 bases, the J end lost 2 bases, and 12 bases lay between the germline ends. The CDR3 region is CASSRGPINTEAFF. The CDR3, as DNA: TGCGCCAGCAGCCGGGGTCCGATAAACACTGAAGCTTTCTTT.

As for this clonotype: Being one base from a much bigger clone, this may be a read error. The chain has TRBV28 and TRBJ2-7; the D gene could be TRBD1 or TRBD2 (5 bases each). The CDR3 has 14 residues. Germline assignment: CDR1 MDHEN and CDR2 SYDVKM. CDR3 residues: CACSLRDLPYEQYF. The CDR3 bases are TGTGCCTGCAGCTTAAGGGACCTCCCCTACGAGCAGTACTTC. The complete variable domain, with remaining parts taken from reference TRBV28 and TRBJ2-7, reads DVKVTQSSRYLVKRTGEKVFLECVQDMDHENMFWYRQDPGLGLRLIYFSYDVKMKEKGDIPEGYSVSREKKERFSLILESASTNQTSMYLCACSLRDLPYEQYFGPGTRLTVT.

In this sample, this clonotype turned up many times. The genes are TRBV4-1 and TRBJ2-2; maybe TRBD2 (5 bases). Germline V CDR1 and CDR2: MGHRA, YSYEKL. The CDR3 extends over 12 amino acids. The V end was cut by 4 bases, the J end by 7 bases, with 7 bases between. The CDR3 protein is CASSRSGGELFF. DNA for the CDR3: TGCGCCAGCAGCCGCAGCGGCGGGGAGCTGTTTTTT.

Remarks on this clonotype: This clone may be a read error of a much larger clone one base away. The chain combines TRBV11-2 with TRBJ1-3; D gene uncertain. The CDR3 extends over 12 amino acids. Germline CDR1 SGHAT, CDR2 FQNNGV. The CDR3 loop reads CASSLGGNAIYF. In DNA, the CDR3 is TGTGCCAGCAGCTTAGGTGGAAACGCCATATATTTT.

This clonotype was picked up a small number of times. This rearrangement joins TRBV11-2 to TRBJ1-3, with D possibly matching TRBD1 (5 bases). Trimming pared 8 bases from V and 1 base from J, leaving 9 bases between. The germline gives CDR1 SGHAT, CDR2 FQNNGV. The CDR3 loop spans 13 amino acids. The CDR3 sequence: CASLQGSGNTIYF. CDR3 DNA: TGTGCCAGCCTTCAGGGATCTGGAAACACCATATATTTT.

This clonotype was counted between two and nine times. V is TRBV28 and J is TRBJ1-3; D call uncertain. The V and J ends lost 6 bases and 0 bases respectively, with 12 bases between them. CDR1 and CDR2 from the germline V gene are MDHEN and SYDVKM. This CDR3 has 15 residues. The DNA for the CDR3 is TGTGCCAGCAGCATCAGGTACCCCTCTGGAAACACCATATATTTT. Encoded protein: CASSIRYPSGNTIYF.

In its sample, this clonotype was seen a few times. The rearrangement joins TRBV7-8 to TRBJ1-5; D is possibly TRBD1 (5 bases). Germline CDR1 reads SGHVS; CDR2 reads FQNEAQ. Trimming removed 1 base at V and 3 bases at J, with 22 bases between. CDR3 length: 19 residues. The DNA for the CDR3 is TGTGCCAGCAGCTTAGACGGCCATAGCGGTCAGGGCGTCAATCAGCCCCAGCATTTT. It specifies CASSLDGHSGQGVNQPQHF.

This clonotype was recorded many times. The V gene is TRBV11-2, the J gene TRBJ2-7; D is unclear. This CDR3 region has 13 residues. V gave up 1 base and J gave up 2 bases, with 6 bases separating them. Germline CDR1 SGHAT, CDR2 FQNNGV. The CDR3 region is CASSLVSTYEQYF. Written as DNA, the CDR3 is TGTGCCAGCAGCTTAGTGAGTACCTACGAGCAGTACTTC.

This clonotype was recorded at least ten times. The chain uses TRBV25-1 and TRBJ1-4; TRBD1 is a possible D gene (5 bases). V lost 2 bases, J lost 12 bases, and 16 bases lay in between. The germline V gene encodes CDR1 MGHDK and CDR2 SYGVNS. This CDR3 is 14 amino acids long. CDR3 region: CASSETGRTMQLFF. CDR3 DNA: TGTGCCAGCAGTGAAACGGGCAGGACAATGCAACTGTTTTTT.

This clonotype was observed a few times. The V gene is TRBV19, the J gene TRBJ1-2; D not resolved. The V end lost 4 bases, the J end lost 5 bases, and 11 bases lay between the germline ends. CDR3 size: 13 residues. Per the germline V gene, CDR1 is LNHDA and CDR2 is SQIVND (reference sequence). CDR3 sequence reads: CASSSASRYGYTF. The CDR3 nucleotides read TGTGCCAGTAGTAGCGCATCTCGGTATGGCTACACCTTC.

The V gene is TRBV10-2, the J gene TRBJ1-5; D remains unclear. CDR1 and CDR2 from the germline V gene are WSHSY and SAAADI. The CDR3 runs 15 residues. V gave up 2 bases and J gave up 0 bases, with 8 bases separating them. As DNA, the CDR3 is TGCGCCAGCAGTGAGACAGCCTATAGCAATCAGCCCCAGCATTTT. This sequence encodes CASSETAYSNQPQHF.

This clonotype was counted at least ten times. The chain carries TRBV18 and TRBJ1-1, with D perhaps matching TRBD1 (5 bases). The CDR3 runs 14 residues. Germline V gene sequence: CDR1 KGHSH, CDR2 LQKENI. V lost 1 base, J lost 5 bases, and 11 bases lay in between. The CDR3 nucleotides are TGTGCCAGCTCACCACTCAGTCGGACAACTGAAGCTTTCTTT. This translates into CASSPLSRTTEAFF. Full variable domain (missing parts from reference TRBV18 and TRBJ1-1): NAGVMQNPRHLVRRRGQEARLRCSPMKGHSHVYWYRQLPEEGLKFMVYLQKENIIDESGMPKERFSAEFPKEGPSILRIQQVVRGDSAAYFCASSPLSRTTEAFFGQGTRLTVV.

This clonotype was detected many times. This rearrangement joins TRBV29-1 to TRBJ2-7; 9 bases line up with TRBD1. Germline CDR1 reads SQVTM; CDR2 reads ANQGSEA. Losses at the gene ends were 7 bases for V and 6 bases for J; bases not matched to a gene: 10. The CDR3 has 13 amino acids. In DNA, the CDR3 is TGCAGCGCCTCCGGGACAGGGAAGGGCGAGCAGTACTTC. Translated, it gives CSASGTGKGEQYF.

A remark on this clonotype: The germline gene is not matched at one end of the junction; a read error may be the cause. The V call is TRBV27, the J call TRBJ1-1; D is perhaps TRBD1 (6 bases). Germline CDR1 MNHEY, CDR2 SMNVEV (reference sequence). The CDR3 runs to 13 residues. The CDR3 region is CASRGGQNTEALF. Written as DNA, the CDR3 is TGTGCCAGCCGAGGCGGACAGAACACTGAAGCTCTCTTT.

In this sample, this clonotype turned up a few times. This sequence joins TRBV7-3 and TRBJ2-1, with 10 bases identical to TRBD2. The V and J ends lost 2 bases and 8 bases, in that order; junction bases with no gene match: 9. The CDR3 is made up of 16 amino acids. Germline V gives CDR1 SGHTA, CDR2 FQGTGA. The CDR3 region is CASSLYLAGAGDEQFF. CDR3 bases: TGTGCCAGCAGCTTATACCTAGCGGGAGCAGGAGATGAGCAGTTCTTC.

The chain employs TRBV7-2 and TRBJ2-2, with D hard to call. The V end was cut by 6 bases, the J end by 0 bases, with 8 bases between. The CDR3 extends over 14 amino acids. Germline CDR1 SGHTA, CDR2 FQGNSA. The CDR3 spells CASSRIPNTGELFF. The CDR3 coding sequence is TGTGCCAGCAGTCGAATTCCGAACACCGGGGAGCTGTTTTTT.

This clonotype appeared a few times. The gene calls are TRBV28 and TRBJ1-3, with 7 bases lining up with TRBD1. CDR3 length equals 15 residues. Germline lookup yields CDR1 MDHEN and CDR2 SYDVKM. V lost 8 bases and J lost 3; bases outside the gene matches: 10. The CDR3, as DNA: TGTGCCAGCCGACCGACAGGGTCTGGTGGAAACACCATATATTTT. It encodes CASRPTGSGGNTIYF.

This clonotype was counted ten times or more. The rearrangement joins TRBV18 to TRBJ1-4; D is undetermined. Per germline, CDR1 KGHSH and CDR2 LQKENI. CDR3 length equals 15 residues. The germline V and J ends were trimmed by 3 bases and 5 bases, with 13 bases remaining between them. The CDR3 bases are TGTGCCAGCTCACCGACCCCTCGAGGAAATGAAAAACTGTTTTTT. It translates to CASSPTPRGNEKLFF.

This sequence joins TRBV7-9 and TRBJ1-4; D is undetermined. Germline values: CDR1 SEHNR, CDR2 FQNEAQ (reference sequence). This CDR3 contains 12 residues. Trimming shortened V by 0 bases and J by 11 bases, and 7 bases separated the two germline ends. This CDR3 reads CASSLASGKLFF. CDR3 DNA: TGTGCCAGCAGCTTAGCCTCGGGGAAACTGTTTTTT.

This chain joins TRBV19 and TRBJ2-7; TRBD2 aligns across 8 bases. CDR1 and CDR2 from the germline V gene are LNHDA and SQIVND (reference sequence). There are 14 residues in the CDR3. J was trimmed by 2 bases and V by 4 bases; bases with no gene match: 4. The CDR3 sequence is CASSKLAVAYEQYF. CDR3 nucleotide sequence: TGTGCCAGTAGTAAACTAGCGGTAGCCTACGAGCAGTACTTC.